Below are 8 T cell receptor beta chains sequenced from a single sample in a study of blood T cell repertoires in COVID-19. Repertoires were generated with immunoSEQ multiplex PCR, while TCRdb's copy carries only in-frame clones and drops some. The sample holds roughly 270,000 clones; approximately 85% are singletons and the top ten take approximately 8.5%. Sequencing was carried out using peripheral blood. All receptors come from a man aged 18 to 30 with active or convalescent COVID-19.

The V and J genes are TRBV7-6 and TRBJ2-5; TRBD1 agrees at 9 bases. Germline values: CDR1 SGHVS, CDR2 FNYEAQ. Trimming took 1 base from V and 4 from J; bases not matched to a gene: 7. The CDR3 covers 16 residues. The CDR3 region is CASSLVQGASGETQYF. CDR3 DNA sequence: TGTGCCAGCAGCTTAGTACAGGGGGCGTCTGGAGAGACCCAGTACTTC.

The genes are TRBV13 and TRBJ1-1; tentatively, D is TRBD1 (6 bases). Trimming left V 5 bases short and J 0 bases short, with 13 bases between. The CDR3 totals 15 residues. Germline lookup yields CDR1 PRHDT and CDR2 FYEKMQ (reference sequence). The CDR3 bases are TGTGCCAGCAGCACCAGGACAGAAATGAACACTGAAGCTTTCTTT. Translation gives CASSTRTEMNTEAFF.

The chain is built from TRBV3-1 (or the pseudogene TRBV3-2) and TRBJ1-2; 7 bases line up with TRBD1. With 4 bases clipped from V and 1 base from J, the junction kept 18 bases outside the gene matches. This CDR3 spans 19 amino acids. Per germline, CDR1 LGHDT and CDR2 YNNKEL (reference sequence). The CDR3 spells CASSPRDANDRANNYGYTF. The DNA of the CDR3 is TGTGCCAGCAGCCCCAGGGACGCCAATGACAGGGCTAATAACTATGGCTACACCTTC.

Turning to this clone: Other DNA sequences in the same sample also yield this CDR3. The chain links TRBV3-1 (or the pseudogene TRBV3-2) to TRBJ1-5; TRBD1 matches 7 bases. The CDR3 spans 15 residues. V was pared by 3 bases and J by 3 bases, with 5 bases of the junction left unmatched. Germline CDR1 is LGHDT and CDR2 is YNNKEL (reference sequence). CDR3 sequence reads: CASSQMGQPNQPQHF. As DNA, the CDR3 is TGTGCCAGCAGCCAGATGGGACAGCCCAATCAGCCCCAGCATTTT.

The chain joins TRBV7-2 to TRBJ2-7, with D possibly being TRBD2 (6 bases). The V and J ends lost 3 bases and 7 bases respectively, with 16 bases between them. The CDR3 is 14 residues long. From germline, CDR1 is SGHTA and CDR2 FQGNSA. The CDR3, as DNA: TGTGCCAGCAGCTTGGGCCGGGGGACCAAAGAGCAGTACTTC. This codes for CASSLGRGTKEQYF.

The chain carries TRBV5-6 and TRBJ1-2, with 11 positions matching TRBD1. The length of the CDR3 is 12 residues. The germline CDR1 and CDR2 sequences are SGHDT and YYEEEE. After removal of 4 bases from V and 13 bases from J, the junction contained 6 bases not matched to a gene. CDR3 protein: CASSPGQGAITF. The CDR3, as DNA: TGTGCCAGCAGCCCCGGACAGGGGGCGATCACCTTC. Variable domain in full (rest from reference TRBV5-6 and TRBJ1-2): DAGVTQSPTHLIKTRGQQVTLRCSPKSGHDTVSWYQQALGQGPQFIFQYYEEEERQRGNFPDRFSGHQFPNYSSELNVNALLLGDSALYLCASSPGQGAITFGSGTRLTVV.

This rearrangement joins TRBV5-1 to TRBJ1-1, with D tentatively TRBD1 (6 bases). This CDR3 spans 14 amino acids. Trimming pared 4 bases from V and 3 bases from J, leaving 13 bases between. Germline-derived CDR1 and CDR2 are SGHRS and YFSETQ. This CDR3 reads CASSPRQDDTEAFF. In DNA, the CDR3 is TGCGCCAGCAGCCCAAGACAGGATGACACTGAAGCTTTCTTT.

The chain employs TRBV6-1 and TRBJ1-1; TRBD1 agrees at 8 bases. Germline CDR1 and CDR2: MNHNS and SASEGT. J was trimmed by 11 bases and V by 2 bases; bases with no gene match: 1. The CDR3 is 11 amino acids. The DNA for the CDR3 is TGTGCCAGCAGTGAACGGACAGGGGCTTTCTTT. This translates into CASSERTGAFF.